These 19 T cell receptor beta chains were sequenced from one sample in a study of preoperative IRX-2 immunotherapy in early breast cancer. Treatment: preoperative locoregional IRX-2 cytokine immunotherapy. This table comes from immunoSEQ multiplex PCR, and its TCRdb copy is limited to in-frame clones, with some not included. In the table there are 10,000 to 15,000 clones, roughly 93% of which are singletons. Collection took place from a patient treated with IRX-2 immunotherapy. The receptors originated from a human donor with breast cancer.

This clone was detected once. The V and J genes are TRBV4-2 and TRBJ2-5; possibly TRBD1 or TRBD2 for D (6 bases each). Per the germline V gene, CDR1 is LGHNA and CDR2 is YNFKEQ. V was cut by 1 base and J by 2 bases, with 8 bases left in between. This CDR3 comprises 14 residues. CDR3 DNA sequence: TGTGCCAGCAGCCAAGGGGGGGCTCAAGAGACCCAGTACTTC. Translation: CASSQGGAQETQYF.

V gene TRBV28 combines with J gene TRBJ2-2, with D possibly matching TRBD1 (6 bases). Deletions cut 7 bases from V and 4 bases from J, with 16 bases between. Germline V CDR1 and CDR2: MDHEN, SYDVKM. The CDR3 is made up of 15 amino acids. The CDR3 sequence is CASTARTEATGELFF. The CDR3 nucleotides read TGTGCCAGCACCGCTCGGACAGAGGCCACCGGGGAGCTGTTTTTT.

The chain couples TRBV7-2 to TRBJ1-2, with TRBD1 identical over 7 bases. The CDR3 totals 13 residues. After removal of 6 bases from V and 7 bases from J, the junction contained 8 bases not matched to a gene. Germline V gene sequence: CDR1 SGHTA, CDR2 FQGNSA. The CDR3: CASRRDRSFGYTF. Here the CDR3 DNA reads TGTGCCAGCAGGCGGGACAGATCCTTTGGCTACACCTTC.

The rearrangement links TRBV28 to TRBJ2-4, with 7 bases that match TRBD2. CDR1 is MDHEN, CDR2 SYDVKM, per germline. This CDR3 has 19 amino acids. V lost 2 bases and J lost 1; bases outside the gene matches: 14. The CDR3 is CASSLPGLPKGRAKNIQYF. CDR3 DNA: TGTGCCAGCAGTTTACCGGGACTACCAAAGGGGAGGGCCAAAAACATTCAGTACTTC. Full variable domain (outside the CDR3, taken from reference TRBV28 and TRBJ2-4): DVKVTQSSRYLVKRTGEKVFLECVQDMDHENMFWYRQDPGLGLRLIYFSYDVKMKEKGDIPEGYSVSREKKERFSLILESASTNQTSMYLCASSLPGLPKGRAKNIQYFGAGTRLSVL.

CDR3 loop: CASSFLQGANEQFF. Here the CDR3 DNA reads TGTGCCAGCAGCTTTCTTCAGGGGGCTAATGAGCAGTTCTTC. The gene calls are TRBV11-3 and TRBJ2-1; TRBD1 matches 8 bases. Germline loops: CDR1 SGHNT, CDR2 YENEEA. The CDR3 covers 14 residues. The ends lost 3 bases at V and 7 bases at J; junction bases unmatched: 5.

The chain links TRBV28 to TRBJ1-4, with D possibly being TRBD1 (5 bases). CDR1 MDHEN and CDR2 SYDVKM come from the germline V gene. CDR3 length equals 13 residues. V was shortened by 8 bases and J by 7 bases, with 14 bases between the two germline ends. In nucleotides, the CDR3 is TGTGCCAGCGGACCGTGGGGCAGTGAAAAACTGTTTTTT. Encoded protein: CASGPWGSEKLFF.

The rearrangement joins TRBV10-3 to TRBJ2-3, with TRBD2 as a possible D gene (5 bases). Germline CDR1 and CDR2: ENHRY and SYGVKD. The CDR3 covers 15 residues. Trimming pared 1 base from V and 2 bases from J, leaving 10 bases between. In DNA, the CDR3 is TGTGCCATCAGTGAGTGGGAGACCTACACAGATACGCAGTATTTT. Protein sequence: CAISEWETYTDTQYF.

This chain connects TRBV6-6 to TRBJ2-3; no firm D call. V was cut by 3 bases and J by 4 bases, with 5 bases left in between. The CDR3 loop spans 12 amino acids. Germline V lookup: CDR1 MNHNY, CDR2 SVGAGI (reference sequence). The chain's CDR3 is CASSYMADTQYF. The DNA for the CDR3 is TGTGCCAGCAGTTATATGGCAGATACGCAGTATTTT.

The V and J genes are TRBV19 and TRBJ1-6; D gene unclear. The V end lost 3 bases, the J end lost 10 bases, and 10 bases lay between the germline ends. This CDR3 is built from 13 residues. Germline V gene sequence: CDR1 LNHDA, CDR2 SQIVND (reference sequence). CDR3 region: CASSIFEGSPLHF. In DNA, the CDR3 is TGTGCCAGTAGTATTTTTGAGGGATCACCCCTCCACTTT.

CDR3 sequence: CASSVEWDTQYF. The CDR3 region has the DNA TGTGCCAGCAGCGTAGAATGGGATACGCAGTATTTT. The chain combines TRBV9 with TRBJ2-3; unclear D gene. CDR3 length: 12 amino acids. The V and J ends lost 0 bases and 6 bases respectively, with 5 bases between them. Germline V gene lookup returns CDR1 SGDLS and CDR2 YYNGEE.

The chain carries TRBV9 and TRBJ2-3; 10 positions agree with TRBD2. J gave up 6 bases and V 2 bases, and 12 bases lay outside the gene matches. Germline lookup yields CDR1 SGDLS and CDR2 YYNGEE. The CDR3 sequence is 17 residues long. CDR3 DNA sequence: TGTGCCAGCAGCGTCTCCTTGGGACTAGCGTATCTGGATACGCAGTATTTT. Protein: CASSVSLGLAYLDTQYF.

The chain is built from TRBV6-6 and TRBJ1-3; D possibly corresponds to TRBD1 (5 bases). The CDR3 spans 16 residues. CDR1 and CDR2 from the germline V gene are MNHNY and SVGAGI (reference sequence). V lost 2 bases and J 3 bases, leaving 14 bases between the germline ends. CDR3 DNA: TGTGCCAGCAGTTACCGGGGAGGGGCGAGTGGAAACACCATATATTTT. It codes for CASSYRGGASGNTIYF.

This rearrangement joins TRBV11-3 to TRBJ2-3; perhaps D is TRBD1 or TRBD2 (5 bases each). In germline, CDR1 is SGHNT, CDR2 YENEEA. There are 13 residues in the CDR3. Trimming removed 5 bases from V and 12 bases from J, with 18 bases in between. The CDR3 sequence is CASSRFRDGQQYF. Here the CDR3 DNA reads TGTGCCAGCAGCCGATTCCGGGACGGGCAACAGTATTTT.

The rearrangement links TRBV10-3 to TRBJ1-6, with TRBD1 identical over 10 bases. J lost 2 bases, V lost 2 bases, and 0 bases had no gene match. The CDR3 extends over 16 amino acids. The germline V gene encodes CDR1 ENHRY and CDR2 SYGVKD. CDR3 DNA sequence: TGTGCCATCAGTGAGGGACAGGGGGCCTATAATTCACCCCTCCACTTT. It translates to CAISEGQGAYNSPLHF.

This clone was recorded only once. This chain connects TRBV5-4 to TRBJ2-3, with 7 bases lining up with TRBD2. The V gene end was trimmed by 4 bases and the J gene end by 3 bases; junction bases not matched to a gene: 8. The CDR3 is 15 amino acids. Germline V CDR1 and CDR2: SGHNT, YYREEE (reference sequence). In DNA, the CDR3 is TGTGCCAGCAGCGAAAAAGCGGGGCGTACAGATACGCAGTATTTT. The encoded protein is CASSEKAGRTDTQYF.

This clone has just one count. V is TRBV5-6 and J is TRBJ1-3, with D possibly TRBD1 on 5 matching bases. V was pared by 0 bases and J by 0 bases, with 13 bases between. Germline V gene sequence: CDR1 SGHDT, CDR2 YYEEEE. The CDR3 runs 17 residues. The CDR3 region is CASSLAVRVGSGNTIYF. The CDR3 coding sequence is TGTGCCAGCAGCTTGGCCGTCAGGGTGGGCTCTGGAAACACCATATATTTT.

The chain links TRBV5-1 to TRBJ2-1; 13 positions match TRBD2. The germline V gene has CDR1 SGHRS and CDR2 YFSETQ. The CDR3 has 18 amino acids. Trimming removed 0 bases from V and 6 bases from J; junction bases left unmatched: 9. CDR3 in amino acids: CASSLGQLTSGGANEQFF. The CDR3 nucleotides are TGCGCCAGCAGCTTGGGCCAGTTAACTAGCGGGGGGGCCAATGAGCAGTTCTTC.

A few counts support this clone. In nucleotides, the CDR3 is TGTGCCAGCATTACGCCCGGGCAGGTCTACAATGAGCAGTTCTTC. This gives the protein CASITPGQVYNEQFF. V and J are TRBV6-6 and TRBJ2-1; D is undetermined. Trimming took 7 bases from V and 3 from J, leaving 16 bases between them. From germline, CDR1 is MNHNY and CDR2 SVGAGI (reference sequence). The CDR3 length is 15 residues.

The chain couples TRBV11-2 to TRBJ2-1; D is possibly TRBD1 (6 bases). The CDR3 loop spans 16 amino acids. Germline loops: CDR1 SGHAT, CDR2 FQNNGV. V lost 5 bases and J 6 bases, leaving 20 bases between the germline ends. Here the CDR3 DNA reads TGTGCCAGCAGCCTCACAGGGTGGTCTACGGGCAATGAGCAGTTCTTC. Encoded protein: CASSLTGWSTGNEQFF.